Listed below are T cell receptor beta chains from one sample, sequenced in a study of blood T cell repertoires in COVID-19. Clones were read by immunoSEQ multiplex PCR, and TCRdb kept only the in-frame ones, dropping some. The sample holds about 250,000 clones, about 79% seen once. The sample was peripheral blood. These receptors all come from an older man with acute or convalescent COVID-19. CDR3s include the opening cysteine and the closing phenylalanine or tryptophan. A D gene is named only where the DNA matches it firmly. Only some rows state a clone size, as once, few, many or a class for expanded clones.

clone_size | d_call | j_call | v_call | cdr3_aa | cdr3_nt
. | TRBD1 | TRBJ2-7 | TRBV11-2 | CASSLGGQGKQYF | TGTGCCAGCAGCTTAGGGGGACAGGGGAAGCAGTACTTC
. | . | TRBJ1-3 | TRBV6-6 | CASTGFSGNTIYF | TGTGCCAGTACAGGGTTCTCTGGAAACACCATATATTTT
. | TRBD2 | TRBJ2-2 | TRBV6-2/TRBV6-3 | CASSSLGRRRAGVVGGELFF | TGTGCCAGCAGTTCGCTTGGTCGTCGTCGGGCGGGAGTAGTTGGCGGGGAGCTGTTTTTT
once | TRBD1 | TRBJ2-5 | TRBV18 | CASSPRDSQETQYF | TGTGCCAGCTCACCCCGGGACAGCCAAGAGACCCAGTACTTC
. | TRBD2 | TRBJ2-1 | TRBV7-2 | CASSQRSGRAHNEQFF | TGTGCCAGCAGCCAACGTAGCGGGAGGGCCCACAATGAGCAGTTCTTC
few | . | TRBJ2-7 | TRBV5-1 | CASSKGTTSYEQYF | TGCGCCAGCAGCAAAGGGACAACCTCCTACGAGCAGTACTTC
. | TRBD1 | TRBJ1-2 | TRBV27 | CASSSFRDRGFYGYTF | TGTGCCAGCAGTTCGTTCCGGGACAGGGGGTTCTATGGCTACACCTTC
. | . | TRBJ1-2 | TRBV2 | CASSPREGPGGYGYTF | TGTGCCAGCAGCCCCCGGGAGGGTCCTGGCGGCTATGGCTACACCTTC
. | . | TRBJ2-1 | TRBV7-8 | CASSNRQVGSYNEQFF | TGTGCCAGCAGCAACCGACAGGTAGGCTCCTACAATGAGCAGTTCTTC
. | . | TRBJ2-6 | TRBV2 | CASSPRGAGANVLTF | TGTGCCAGCAGCCCCAGGGGAGCTGGGGCCAACGTCCTGACTTTC
. | . | TRBJ2-5 | TRBV21-1 | CASSRVAGPPYQETQYF | TGTGCCAGCAGCAGGGTGGCAGGTCCCCCATACCAAGAGACCCAGTACTTC
. | . | TRBJ2-7 | TRBV18 | CASSSSVEGRLGEQYF | TGTGCCAGCTCATCCTCTGTTGAGGGGAGGCTTGGCGAGCAGTACTTC
. | . | TRBJ1-1 | TRBV20-1 | CSASRTLEAFF | TGCAGTGCTAGCCGGACTCTTGAAGCTTTCTTT
. | . | TRBJ1-5 | TRBV28 | CASSVGGYSNQPQHF | TGTGCCAGCAGTGTAGGGGGATATAGCAATCAGCCCCAGCATTTT
. | . | TRBJ2-2 | TRBV6-6 | CASTGVGRIGELFF | TGTGCCAGCACCGGGGTCGGCCGGATCGGGGAGCTGTTTTTT
. | . | TRBJ2-5 | TRBV5-1 | CASSPRGAKETQYF | TGCGCCAGCAGCCCCAGGGGGGCTAAAGAGACCCAGTACTTC
. | . | TRBJ1-6 | TRBV6-4 | CASSQRVDSPLHF | TGTGCCAGCAGCCAACGGGTGGATTCACCCCTCCACTTT
. | . | TRBJ2-7 | TRBV19 | CASSIDRAGLEQYF | TGTGCCAGTAGTATAGATCGGGCAGGGCTCGAGCAGTACTTC
. | TRBD1 | TRBJ1-5 | TRBV5-1 | CASSSTGDSNQPQHF | TGCGCCAGCAGCTCGACAGGGGATAGCAATCAGCCCCAGCATTTT
. | . | TRBJ1-2 | TRBV24-1 | CATSDRKAGSPRGYTF | TGTGCCACCAGTGATCGGAAAGCAGGGTCCCCGCGAGGCTACACCTTC
. | TRBD2 | TRBJ2-5 | TRBV5-1 | CASSPYVGREETQYF | TGCGCCAGCAGCCCCTATGTAGGGAGGGAAGAGACCCAGTACTTC
. | . | TRBJ1-5 | TRBV19 | CATSWEGIDQPQHF | TGTGCCACTTCCTGGGAGGGAATTGATCAGCCCCAGCATTTT
. | . | TRBJ1-1 | TRBV19 | CASRPGQGNTEAFF | TGTGCCAGTAGACCGGGACAAGGGAACACTGAAGCTTTCTTT
. | TRBD1 | TRBJ2-3 | TRBV6-5 | CASRQDRGTDTQYF | TGTGCCAGCAGGCAGGACAGGGGCACAGATACGCAGTATTTT
. | . | TRBJ1-4 | TRBV6-1 | CASKGMGARDEKLFF | TGTGCCAGCAAAGGGATGGGGGCTCGGGATGAAAAACTGTTTTTT
. | TRBD1 | TRBJ1-1 | TRBV6-5 | CASSYSNRGNTEAFF | TGTGCCAGCAGTTACTCGAACAGGGGAAACACTGAAGCTTTCTTT
few | . | TRBJ1-4 | TRBV5-1 | CASSLAGRGSRLFF | TGCGCCAGCAGCTTGGCCGGGCGGGGGTCCAGACTGTTTTTT